This T cell receptor (beta chain) stems from a study of human T cells and chemical hapten exposure. Study conclusions and caveats: Large CDR3 similarity clusters arose significantly more often from expanded TCRs than from controls. PT1 expanded TCR counts correlated positively with patch test score.

The time point is: patch test 2, 6 weeks after DPC sensitization. The sample's treatment: therapeutic diphenylcyclopropenone sensitization with weekly scalp DPC. Per the original methods: From roughly 23,000 to 640,000 TCRs were found per sample, with a median of 95,638. TCRdb used MiXCR to reprocess the RACE reads, holding one entry per CDR3 protein. TCRdb, not the original authors, processed these V and J calls. The sample records 95,000 or so distinct CDR3 sequences, roughly an eighth being singletons. Turning to this clonotype: The target antigen is unknown.

This clonotype was obtained from a woman aged 40 to 50 with alopecia areata. Some clones in this sample may be carry-over from other donors' samples. Sequenced here: whole blood, sampled in connection with sensitization to the hapten diphenylcyclopropenone (DPC).

The CDR3 nucleotides are TGTGCCAGCAGCCCACGGGAGGGTGAGACTGAAGCTTTCTTT. Its translation: CASSPREGETEAFF. This chain joins TRBV7-8 and TRBJ1-1; D gene uncertain. Trimming took 5 bases from V and 5 from J, leaving 15 bases between them. Germline loops: CDR1 SGHVS, CDR2 FQNEAQ. There are 14 residues in the CDR3.